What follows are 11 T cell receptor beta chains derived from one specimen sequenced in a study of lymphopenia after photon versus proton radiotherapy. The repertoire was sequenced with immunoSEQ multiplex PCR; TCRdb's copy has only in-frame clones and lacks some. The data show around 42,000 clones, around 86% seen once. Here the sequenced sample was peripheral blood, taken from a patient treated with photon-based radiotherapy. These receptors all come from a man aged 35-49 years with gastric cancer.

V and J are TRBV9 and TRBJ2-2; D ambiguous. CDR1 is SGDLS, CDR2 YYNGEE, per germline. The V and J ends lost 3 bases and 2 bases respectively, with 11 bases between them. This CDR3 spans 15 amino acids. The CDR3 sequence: CASSAPTTNTGELFF. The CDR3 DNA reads TGTGCCAGCAGCGCCCCAACTACCAACACCGGGGAGCTGTTTTTT.

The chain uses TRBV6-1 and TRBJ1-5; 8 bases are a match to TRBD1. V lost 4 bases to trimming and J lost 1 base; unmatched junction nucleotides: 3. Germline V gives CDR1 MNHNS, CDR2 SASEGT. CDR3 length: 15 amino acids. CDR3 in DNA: TGTGCCAGCAGTGGGAGACAGGGGAGCAATCAGCCCCAGCATTTT. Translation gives CASSGRQGSNQPQHF.

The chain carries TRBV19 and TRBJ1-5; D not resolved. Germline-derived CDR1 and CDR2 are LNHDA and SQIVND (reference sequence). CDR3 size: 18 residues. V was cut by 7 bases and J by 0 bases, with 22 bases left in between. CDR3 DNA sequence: TGTGCCAGTAAAGTCGAAGCAGGTGTATACGGTAGCAATCAGCCCCAGCATTTT. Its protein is CASKVEAGVYGSNQPQHF.

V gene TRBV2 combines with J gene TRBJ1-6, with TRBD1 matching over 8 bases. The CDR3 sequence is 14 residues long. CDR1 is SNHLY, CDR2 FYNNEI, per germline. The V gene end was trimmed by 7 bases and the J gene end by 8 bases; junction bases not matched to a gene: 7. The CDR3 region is CASKPGQADSPLHF. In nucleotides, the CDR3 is TGTGCCAGCAAACCGGGACAGGCAGATTCACCCCTCCACTTT.

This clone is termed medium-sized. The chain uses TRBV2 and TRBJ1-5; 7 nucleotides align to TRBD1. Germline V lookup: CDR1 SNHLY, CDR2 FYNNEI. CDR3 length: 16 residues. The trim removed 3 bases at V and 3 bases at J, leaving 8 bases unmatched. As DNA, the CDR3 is TGTGCCAGCAGTGATACGGCCAGGGGGGCCAATCAGCCCCAGCATTTT. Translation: CASSDTARGANQPQHF.

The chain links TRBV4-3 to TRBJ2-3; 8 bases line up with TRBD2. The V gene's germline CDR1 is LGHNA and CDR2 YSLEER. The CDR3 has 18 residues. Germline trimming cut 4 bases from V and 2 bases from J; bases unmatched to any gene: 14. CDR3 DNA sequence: TGCGCCAGCAGCCCGGGAGTCGGAGCAGCGGGGGCCACAGATACGCAGTATTTT. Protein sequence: CASSPGVGAAGATDTQYF.

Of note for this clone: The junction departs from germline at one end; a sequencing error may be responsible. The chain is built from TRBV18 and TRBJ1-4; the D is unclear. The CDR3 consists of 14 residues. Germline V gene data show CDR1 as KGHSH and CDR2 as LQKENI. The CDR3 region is CASSLDTAKEKLFF. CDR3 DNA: TGTGCCAGCTCACTTGACACGGCTAAGGAAAAACTGTTTTTT. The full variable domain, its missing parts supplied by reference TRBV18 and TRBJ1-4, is NAGVMQNPRHLVRRRGQEARLRCSPMKGHSHVYWYRQLPEEGLKFMVYLQKENIIDESGMPKERFSAEFPKEGPSILRIQQVVRGDSAAYFCASSLDTAKEKLFFGSGTQLSVL.

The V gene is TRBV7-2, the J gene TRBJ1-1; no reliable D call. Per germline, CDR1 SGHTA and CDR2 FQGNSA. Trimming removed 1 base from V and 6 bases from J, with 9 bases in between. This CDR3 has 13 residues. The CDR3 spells CASSLVRSAEAFF. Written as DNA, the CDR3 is TGTGCCAGCAGCTTAGTTCGTAGCGCTGAAGCTTTCTTT.

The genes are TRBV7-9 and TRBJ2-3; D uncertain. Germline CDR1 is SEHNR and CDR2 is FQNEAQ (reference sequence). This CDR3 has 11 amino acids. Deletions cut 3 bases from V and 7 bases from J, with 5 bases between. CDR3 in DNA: TGTGCCAGCAGCTTTCTATATACGCAGTATTTT. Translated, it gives CASSFLYTQYF.

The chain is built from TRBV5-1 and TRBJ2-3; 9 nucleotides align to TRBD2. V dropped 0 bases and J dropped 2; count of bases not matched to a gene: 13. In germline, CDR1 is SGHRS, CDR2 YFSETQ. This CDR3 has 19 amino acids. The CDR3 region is CASSLAPSGLAIITDTQYF. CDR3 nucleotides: TGCGCCAGCAGCTTGGCCCCCTCGGGACTAGCTATAATCACAGATACGCAGTATTTT. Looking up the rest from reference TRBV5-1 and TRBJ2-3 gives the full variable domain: KAGVTQTPRYLIKTRGQQVTLSCSPISGHRSVSWYQQTPGQGLQFLFEYFSETQRNKGNFPGRFSGRQFSNSRSEMNVSTLELGDSALYLCASSLAPSGLAIITDTQYFGPGTRLTVL.

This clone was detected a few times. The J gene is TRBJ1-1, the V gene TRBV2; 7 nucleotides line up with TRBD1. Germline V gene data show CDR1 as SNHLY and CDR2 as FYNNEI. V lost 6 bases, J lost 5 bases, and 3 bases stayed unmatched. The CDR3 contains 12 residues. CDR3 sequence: CASSRGRTEAFF. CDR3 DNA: TGTGCCAGCAGCAGGGGGAGGACTGAAGCTTTCTTT.